This T cell receptor beta chain was sequenced for a study of blood T cell repertoires in COVID-19. At the level of the study: The United States, Italy and Spain supplied acute and convalescent COVID-19 samples.

Original processing methods: Counts of nucleated cells, estimated from reference gene primer amplification, were obtained. Method: immunoSEQ multiplex PCR; TCRdb's copy keeps in-frame clones and lacks some. V and J calls and clone size are given by that table; D and trimming were obtained from the DNA. Counted here are a few hundred thousand clones, approximately 88% occurring once; the ten biggest clones make up approximately 9%. V shed 6 bases and J shed 1 base, with 16 bases lying between them. CDR3 length equals 16 residues. Germline lookup yields CDR1 LNHDA and CDR2 SQIVND (reference sequence). Participant age was roughly 18 to 90 years, and participants resided in about two dozen US areas. Participant-given clinical history determined each cohort assignment.

Material: PBMCs or T cells enriched from blood (not recorded which). The V and J genes are TRBV19 and TRBJ1-5, with TRBD1 as a possible D gene (6 bases). The clonotype originates from a woman under 30 who had recovered from COVID-19. This chain's CDR3 is CASRGGVILSNQPQHF. The DNA of the CDR3 is TGTGCCAGTAGAGGGGGTGTGATTCTAAGCAATCAGCCCCAGCATTTT.